Below are 25 T cell receptor beta chains sequenced from a single sample in a study of blood T cell repertoires in COVID-19. The assay was immunoSEQ multiplex PCR, and TCRdb's table has in-frame clones only and misses some. The repertoire holds tens of thousands of clones, with 70% to 90% as singletons. Sequencing was performed on peripheral blood. The receptor set was obtained from a man aged 45-65 years with COVID-19, enrolled during active disease.

J is TRBJ1-6 and V is TRBV10-3, with TRBD1 as a possible D gene (5 bases). Germline CDR1 ENHRY, CDR2 SYGVKD. The ends were cut back, 6 bases at V and 12 bases at J, with 21 bases in the middle. This CDR3 contains 15 residues. The CDR3 loop reads CAIREGVRVEGPLHF. The CDR3, as DNA: TGTGCCATCAGGGAAGGAGTCAGGGTTGAAGGACCCCTCCACTTT.

The CDR3 DNA is TGTGCCAGCAGGTTTACCGGGACAGGGGCTTACGAGCAGTACTTC. Its protein product is CASRFTGTGAYEQYF. The chain couples TRBV27 to TRBJ2-7, with TRBD1 identical over 10 bases. Germline V lookup: CDR1 MNHEY, CDR2 SMNVEV (reference sequence). J gave up 4 bases and V 6 bases, and 9 bases lay outside the gene matches. The CDR3 covers 15 residues.

CDR3: CASSANTDTQYF. Written as DNA, the CDR3 is TGTGCCAGTAGCGCTAACACAGATACGCAGTATTTT. The chain employs TRBV19 and TRBJ2-3; D gene ambiguous. Germline-derived CDR1 and CDR2 are LNHDA and SQIVND (reference sequence). V lost 6 bases, J lost 2 bases, and 6 bases lay in between. This CDR3 has 12 residues.

This clone occurred a few times. The CDR3 sequence: CATSDPDRGNTGELFF. CDR3 bases: TGTGCCACCAGTGACCCGGACAGGGGGAACACCGGGGAGCTGTTTTTT. The chain joins TRBV24-1 to TRBJ2-2, with 9 bases lining up with TRBD1. CDR3 length: 16 residues. The ends lost 4 bases at V and 1 base at J; junction bases unmatched: 3. CDR1 and CDR2 (germline): KGHDR, SFDVKD.

The chain recombines TRBV5-4 with TRBJ1-1, with a possible D match to TRBD1 (5 bases). CDR1 and CDR2 (germline): SGHNT, YYREEE (reference sequence). V was trimmed by 0 bases and J by 2 bases, leaving 8 bases between them. The length of the CDR3 is 14 residues. As DNA, the CDR3 is TGTGCCAGCAGCTTGGCGGGGGAAAACACTGAAGCTTTCTTT. It translates to CASSLAGENTEAFF.

The CDR3 loop is CASSQRGTQYF. CDR3 sequence (DNA): TGTGCCAGCAGTCAACGAGGTACGCAGTATTTT. The chain carries TRBV2 and TRBJ2-3; D is unresolved. V was clipped by 5 bases and J by 8 bases, with 8 bases between them. The V gene's germline CDR1 is SNHLY and CDR2 FYNNEI. This CDR3 is built from 11 residues.

This clone was counted only a few times. The chain joins TRBV28 to TRBJ1-5; D ambiguous. This CDR3 spans 14 amino acids. Germline-derived CDR1 and CDR2 are MDHEN and SYDVKM. V dropped 2 bases and J dropped 5 bases, with 10 bases sitting between them. The CDR3: CASSLGLLHQPQHF. The CDR3, as DNA: TGTGCCAGCAGTTTAGGACTACTGCATCAGCCCCAGCATTTT. The whole variable domain, remainder taken from reference TRBV28 and TRBJ1-5, is DVKVTQSSRYLVKRTGEKVFLECVQDMDHENMFWYRQDPGLGLRLIYFSYDVKMKEKGDIPEGYSVSREKKERFSLILESASTNQTSMYLCASSLGLLHQPQHFGDGTRLSIL.

The chain joins TRBV6-5 to TRBJ2-2; the match to TRBD1 covers 8 bases. The junction had 7 bases not matched to a gene; V was cut back by 7 bases and J by 3 bases. Germline values: CDR1 MNHEY, CDR2 SVGAGI. This CDR3 spans 15 amino acids. The CDR3, as DNA: TGTGCCAGCAAAGCAGTGACAGGGGACACCGGGGAGCTGTTTTTT. Encoded protein: CASKAVTGDTGELFF.

The chain employs TRBV7-9 and TRBJ1-2; 10 nucleotides line up with TRBD1. The CDR3 contains 13 residues. Germline CDR1 SEHNR, CDR2 FQNEAQ (reference sequence). The V segment lost 4 bases and the J segment 4 bases; nucleotides outside the gene matches: 0. CDR3 in amino acids: CASSWTGGYGYTF. CDR3 bases: TGTGCCAGCAGCTGGACAGGGGGCTATGGCTACACCTTC.

The chain links TRBV11-2 to TRBJ1-1, with D hard to call. Germline CDR1 SGHAT, CDR2 FQNNGV. V was cut by 2 bases and J by 1 base, with 5 bases left in between. The CDR3 spans 13 residues. CDR3 sequence: CASSLQRNTEAFF. In DNA form, the CDR3 reads TGTGCCAGCAGCTTACAGCGGAACACTGAAGCTTTCTTT.

This chain connects TRBV10-3 to TRBJ1-6; the D is unclear. Looked up from germline, CDR1 is ENHRY and CDR2 is SYGVKD. This CDR3 contains 13 residues. The V gene lost 3 bases and the J gene lost 5 bases, with 5 bases spanning the gap. The DNA of the CDR3 is TGTGCCATCAGTGACGGTAATAATTCACCCCTCCACTTT. It codes for CAISDGNNSPLHF.

CDR3 residues: CASRRDNEQFF. For the CDR3, the DNA is TGTGCCAGCAGGAGAGACAATGAGCAGTTCTTC. The chain recombines TRBV6-5 with TRBJ2-1, with no clear D. This CDR3 has 11 amino acids. Germline V gene data show CDR1 as MNHEY and CDR2 as SVGAGI. V was trimmed by 6 bases and J by 5 bases, leaving 5 bases between them.

The genes are TRBV30 and TRBJ1-5; no reliable D call. V was cut by 5 bases and J by 3 bases, with 17 bases left in between. Germline assignment: CDR1 GTSNPN and CDR2 SVGIG (reference sequence). The CDR3 sequence is 15 residues long. In DNA form, the CDR3 reads TGTGCCTGGTCGTGGCCGGCAGGTATCAATCAGCCCCAGCATTTT. Protein: CAWSWPAGINQPQHF.

This sequence joins TRBV4-1 and TRBJ1-4, with D hard to call. The ends were cut back, 4 bases at V and 8 bases at J, with 5 bases in the middle. In germline, CDR1 is MGHRA, CDR2 YSYEKL. The CDR3 spans 11 residues. The CDR3 sequence: CASSRGEKLFF. The CDR3 DNA reads as TGCGCCAGCAGCCGAGGAGAAAAACTGTTTTTT.

The CDR3 DNA sequence: TGCGCCAGCAGAGCGGGGAGCTCCTACGAGCAGTACTTC. Its translation is CASRAGSSYEQYF. The rearrangement joins TRBV10-2 to TRBJ2-7; 7 nucleotides line up with TRBD2. The V segment lost 6 bases and the J segment 0 bases; nucleotides outside the gene matches: 2. The CDR3 consists of 13 residues. The germline V gene encodes CDR1 WSHSY and CDR2 SAAADI.

The genes are TRBV7-8 and TRBJ2-7; unclear D gene. This CDR3 spans 13 amino acids. The ends were cut back, 0 bases at V and 6 bases at J, with 9 bases in the middle. CDR1 and CDR2 from the germline V gene are SGHVS and FQNEAQ. CDR3 in amino acids: CASSLAEAGEQYF. CDR3 sequence (DNA): TGTGCCAGCAGCTTAGCCGAGGCTGGCGAGCAGTACTTC. Drawing the rest from reference TRBV7-8 and TRBJ2-7, the complete variable domain is GAGVSQSPRYKVAKRGQDVALRCDPISGHVSLFWYQQALGQGPEFLTYFQNEAQLDKSGLPSDRFFAERPEGSVSTLKIQRTQQEDSAVYLCASSLAEAGEQYFGPGTRLTVT.

The V gene is TRBV6-5, the J gene TRBJ1-4, with no clear D. Trimming stripped 5 bases from V and 5 bases from J, with 9 bases between. The length of the CDR3 is 13 residues. The V gene's germline CDR1 is MNHEY and CDR2 SVGAGI. CDR3 in DNA: TGTGCCAGCAGTCTGCGAGGAAATGAAAAACTGTTTTTT. Protein sequence: CASSLRGNEKLFF.

The chain combines TRBV5-4 with TRBJ2-5, with 8 bases fitting TRBD2. The CDR3 length is 16 residues. With 3 bases clipped from V and 1 base from J, the junction kept 8 bases outside the gene matches. Germline loops: CDR1 SGHNT, CDR2 YYREEE (reference sequence). The CDR3 DNA follows: TGTGCCAGCAGCTCCGCGGGGCGGGGGGCCCAAGAGACCCAGTACTTC. Amino acid sequence: CASSSAGRGAQETQYF.

DNA of the CDR3: TGTGCCAGCAGTTACGGACAGGGGGCCTGGACCCAGCATTTT. Protein sequence: CASSYGQGAWTQHF. The chain carries TRBV6-2 or TRBV6-3 and TRBJ1-5; 11 nucleotides match TRBD1. With V trimmed by 2 bases and J by 11 bases, 5 bases remained unmatched. This CDR3 comprises 14 residues. Germline V gives CDR1 MNHEY, CDR2 SVGEGT.

The J gene is TRBJ1-2, the V gene TRBV29-1; D remains unclear. V lost 2 bases and J 7 bases, leaving 17 bases between the germline ends. The CDR3 spans 14 residues. Germline assignment: CDR1 SQVTM and CDR2 ANQGSEA. CDR3: CSVEPRGGRGGYTF. The CDR3 bases are TGCAGCGTTGAACCACGGGGAGGCCGGGGTGGCTACACCTTC.

This chain's CDR3 is CASSLGQIAKNIQYF. The CDR3 nucleotides are TGCGCCAGCAGCTTGGGACAAATAGCCAAAAACATTCAGTACTTC. The J gene is TRBJ2-4, the V gene TRBV5-1; D remains ambiguous. This CDR3 is built from 15 residues. The germline V gene has CDR1 SGHRS and CDR2 YFSETQ. V was shortened by 0 bases and J by 0 bases, with 7 bases between the two germline ends.

The chain has TRBV11-2 and TRBJ1-2; 7 bases match TRBD1. CDR3 length: 13 amino acids. V lost 1 base and J lost 7; bases outside the gene matches: 3. Germline CDR1 and CDR2: SGHAT and FQNNGV. CDR3: CASSLVGGRGYTF. CDR3 DNA sequence: TGTGCCAGCAGCTTAGTAGGGGGCCGTGGCTACACCTTC.

This clone was detected once. The chain combines TRBV12-3 or TRBV12-4 with TRBJ1-5, with D perhaps TRBD1 (6 bases). The CDR3 contains 13 residues. V dropped 6 bases and J dropped 6 bases, with 12 bases sitting between them. The CDR3 spells CASRLDSSQPQHF. DNA for the CDR3: TGTGCCAGCAGACTGGACAGCTCTCAGCCCCAGCATTTT.

The chain combines TRBV5-5 with TRBJ2-7; unclear D gene. Germline V gives CDR1 SGHKS, CDR2 YYEKEE (reference sequence). V dropped 0 bases and J dropped 3 bases, with 7 bases sitting between them. The CDR3 totals 13 residues. This CDR3 reads CASSLGQDYEQYF. The CDR3 DNA reads as TGTGCCAGCAGCTTGGGGCAGGACTACGAGCAGTACTTC.

The CDR3 DNA sequence: TGTGCCAGCAGACAAAATAGCAATCAGCCCCAGCATTTT. Translating it yields CASRQNSNQPQHF. The V gene is TRBV2, the J gene TRBJ1-5; no reliable D call. Germline V gene lookup returns CDR1 SNHLY and CDR2 FYNNEI. Trimming removed 6 bases at V and 0 bases at J, with 6 bases between. The CDR3 runs 13 residues.